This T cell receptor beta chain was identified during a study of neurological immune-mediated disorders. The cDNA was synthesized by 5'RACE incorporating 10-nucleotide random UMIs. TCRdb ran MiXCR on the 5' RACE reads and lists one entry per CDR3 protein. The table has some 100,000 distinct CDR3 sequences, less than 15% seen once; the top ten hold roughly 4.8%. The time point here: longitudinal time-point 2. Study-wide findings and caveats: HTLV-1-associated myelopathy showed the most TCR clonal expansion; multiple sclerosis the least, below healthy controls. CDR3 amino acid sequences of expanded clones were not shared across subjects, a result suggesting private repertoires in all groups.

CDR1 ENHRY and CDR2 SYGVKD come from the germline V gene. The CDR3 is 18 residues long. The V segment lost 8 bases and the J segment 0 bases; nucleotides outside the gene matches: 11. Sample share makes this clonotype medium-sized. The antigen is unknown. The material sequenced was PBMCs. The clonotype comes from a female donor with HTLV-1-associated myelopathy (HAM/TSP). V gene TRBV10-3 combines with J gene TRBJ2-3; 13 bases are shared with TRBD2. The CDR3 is CAIGRLAGGPGSTDTQYF. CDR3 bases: TGTGCCATCGGAAGACTAGCGGGGGGTCCCGGGAGCACAGATACGCAGTATTTT.